Given below is one TCR beta chain in context. No cognate antigen has been identified for it. No base-level quality is on record; no much larger clone is a single base apart. Library preparation employed the immunoSEQ multiplex PCR assay. The hsTCRB Kit was used according to the manufacturer's protocol to amplify rearranged TCR beta chain sequences. TCRB libraries were sequenced on an Illumina MiSeq. The authors' pipeline ran thus. Demultiplexing, trimming and gene mapping were performed with the kit vendor's proprietary platform. Drawn from immuneACCESS, this table holds only the in-frame rearrangements with V and J called that TCRdb kept. Clones are partly lost; checked studies trace under half to an unresolved V gene and leave the rest unexplained. From that table come the V and J calls and clone size; the DNA was used to work out D and trimming. A total of some 38,000 clones appear in this sample, over 85% of them only once. The top ten hold about 18% of the sample.

Counted from cysteine to phenylalanine, this CDR3 has 14 amino acids. The CDR3 DNA has 42 bases and is translated from base 1. The germline V gene encodes CDR1 SGHRS and CDR2 YFSETQ. Germline trimming amounts to 3 bases on V and 10 bases on J, with 11 as the count of junction bases outside the gene matches. This entry belongs to a study of a mutant IDH1 vaccine in newly diagnosed glioma (dated by TCRdb to the early 2020s). About the investigation overall: Of the approximately 34 treated patients, 62.5% were male and around 40% were female, and a mean age of roughly 37 years was recorded. Peripheral blood was drawn at six visits: V03 (baseline), V05, V07, V10, V12 and V13. Before enrollment, patients had received standard therapy of radiotherapy alone, temozolomide alone, or radiochemotherapy with temozolomide; most received the combination. Longitudinal TCRB deep sequencing was done for some 26 treated patients, wherever samples were available for exploratory analyses. Points the paper makes about the study in general: PBMC samples for TCRB deep sequencing were selected based on availability. The authors stated that sample limitations prevented analyses of patient blood samples from being reproduced. Immune responses induced by the vaccine were seen in 93.3% of patients across multiple MHC alleles. No apparent relationship was observed between pseudoprogression and alterations in the top peripheral T cell clonotypes detected by TCRB sequencing.

According to the study, the label for this sample's time point signals: baseline, week 1 (first vaccination visit). Taken with the paper, the label for treatment or condition translates to: pre-vaccination baseline after standard-of-care therapy. Newly diagnosed WHO grade 3 or 4 IDH1-mutant astrocytomas showing loss of nuclear ATRX were present in the donors. The samples were drawn from NOA16, a multicentre, single-arm, open-label phase I trial in Germany that tested a mutant IDH1 peptide vaccine in humans for the first time. Visit V03 blood draws served as the baseline sample for immunogenicity testing. The DNeasy Blood and Tissue Kit was used to extract genomic DNA from EDTA blood for TCRB sequencing.

This clonotype was obtained from a man aged 18 to 30 with glioma. In this chain, TRBV5-1 is recombined with TRBJ2-7; TRBD1 fits 9 bases in the junction. The sample here was PBMCs, taken from a glioma patient treated with radiotherapy, temozolomide or both. CDR3 loop: CASSWGQGGGGQYF. In nucleotides, the sequence is TGCGCCAGCAGCTGGGGACAGGGAGGTGGTGGCCAGTACTTC. Reference TRBV5-1 and TRBJ2-7 proteins supply the regions before and after the CDR3; the full variable domain is: KAGVTQTPRYLIKTRGQQVTLSCSPISGHRSVSWYQQTPGQGLQFLFEYFSETQRNKGNFPGRFSGRQFSNSRSEMNVSTLELGDSALYLCASSWGQGGGGQYFGPGTRLTVT.